The clone carrying this T cell receptor beta chain was seen more than once but under ten times. The antigen remains unidentified. Participants comprised healthy donors of bone marrow. CDR1 is LGHNA and CDR2 is YSLEER in the germline V gene. Trimming cost V 4 bases and J 7 bases, with 19 bases left between them. CDR3 length: 15 residues. This sample is part of a study of cytomegalovirus exposure and HLA in healthy donors. The PCR used 60 Vbeta and 13 Jbeta primers. Libraries were prepared by immunoSEQ multiplex PCR; TCRdb keeps only in-frame clonotypes and omits some of them. The table lists about 190,000 clones, approximately 11% of them singletons. Overall study results and limits: The classifier was said to identify cytomegalovirus status with high specificity and sensitivity. A previous analysis found most TCR beta V segments productive roughly 87% or roughly 30% of the time. Later on, a genetic analysis was performed. It linked a missense variant in DCLRE1C with V- and J-gene trimming of TCR beta.

The sequence was obtained from a man between 50 and 59 years old in good health and CMV-seropositive. Sequencing was done on a sample of PBMCs. V is TRBV4-3 and J is TRBJ1-1, with a possible D match to TRBD1 (6 bases). The CDR3 spells CASSRVWGQGVEAFF. The CDR3 bases are TGCGCCAGCAGCCGGGTATGGGGGCAGGGAGTTGAAGCTTTCTTT.